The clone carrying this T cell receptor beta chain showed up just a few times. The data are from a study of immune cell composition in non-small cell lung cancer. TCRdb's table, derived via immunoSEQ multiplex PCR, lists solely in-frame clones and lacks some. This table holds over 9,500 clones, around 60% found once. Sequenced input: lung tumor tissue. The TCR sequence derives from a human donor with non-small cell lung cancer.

Written as DNA, the CDR3 is TGTGCCAGCAGCTTAGGACTAGCTGGGGGGATTCAGTACTTC. Its protein product is CASSLGLAGGIQYF. The J gene is TRBJ2-4, the V gene TRBV7-2; 7 nucleotides align to TRBD2. This CDR3 spans 14 amino acids. Germline CDR1 is SGHTA and CDR2 is FQGNSA. The V gene end was trimmed by 1 base and the J gene end by 10 bases; junction bases not matched to a gene: 7.